This T cell receptor (beta chain) was recovered during a study of cytomegalovirus exposure and HLA in healthy donors. About the study: Assignment to the Caucasian-associated ancestry cluster applied to approximately 79% of the 300 to 500 genotyped donors.

Primers: 60 Vbeta forward and 13 Jbeta reverse. In the authors' workflow: In a later analysis, of roughly 83 million unique beta chains, roughly 10 million appeared in at least two donors. Assay used: immunoSEQ multiplex PCR; TCRdb lists only in-frame clones, some missing. The V and J calls and the clone size are those of that table, but D and trimming were determined from the DNA. The table has 110,000 to 150,000 clones, about two thirds seen once; the top ten hold about 4.1%. While unrecorded immune exposures were likely, the donors were nominally healthy when sampled. The CDR3 runs 15 residues. Germline-derived CDR1 and CDR2 are MNHNS and SASEGT. V lost 0 bases, J lost 3 bases, and 12 bases lay in between.

The receptor's source is a man in his fifties or sixties in good health and CMV-seronegative. This rearrangement joins TRBV6-1 to TRBJ2-7, with no clear D. The sample comprised PBMCs. The CDR3 loop is CASSEASVLGYEQYF. Here the CDR3 DNA reads TGTGCCAGCAGTGAAGCGTCGGTTCTTGGCTACGAGCAGTACTTC.